This TCR beta chain was found in a study of Ad26.COV2.S vaccination and SARS-CoV-2 variants. Turning to the study itself: The authors gave Ad26.COV2.S intramuscularly, either once or twice 56 days apart.

CDR1 and CDR2 from the germline V gene are SGHRS and YFSETQ. Between the trimmed V and J ends, which lost 3 bases and 0 bases, there was a span of 12 bases. The CDR3 is made up of 15 amino acids. Study-wide results and caveats: Spike-specific responses of CD8+ and CD4+ T cells were reported to display substantial breadth after vaccination.

Treatment described: 19 received Ad26.COV2.S at low or high dose, single or two shots; 5 received placebo; per-sample allocation not given. Repertoires come from day 63 after the first vaccine or placebo injection. Its platform was an Ad26 vector, and its expressed antigen was Wuhan-strain SARS-CoV-2 spike. The protocol was immunoSEQ multiplex PCR, while the TCRdb copy is restricted to in-frame clones and leaves out a portion. The sample records approximately 280,000 clones, more than 70% being singletons. Comment on this clone: Its target is unknown.

The chain recombines TRBV5-1 with TRBJ2-5; no clear D. The sample was peripheral blood, taken in a trial of Ad26.COV2.S vaccine versus placebo. The receptor comes from a person aged 18 to 59 who received the Ad26.COV2.S COVID-19 vaccine or a placebo. CDR3 bases: TGCGCCAGCAGCTCGAGTGGCTGGAACCAAGAGACCCAGTACTTC. Encoded protein: CASSSSGWNQETQYF.